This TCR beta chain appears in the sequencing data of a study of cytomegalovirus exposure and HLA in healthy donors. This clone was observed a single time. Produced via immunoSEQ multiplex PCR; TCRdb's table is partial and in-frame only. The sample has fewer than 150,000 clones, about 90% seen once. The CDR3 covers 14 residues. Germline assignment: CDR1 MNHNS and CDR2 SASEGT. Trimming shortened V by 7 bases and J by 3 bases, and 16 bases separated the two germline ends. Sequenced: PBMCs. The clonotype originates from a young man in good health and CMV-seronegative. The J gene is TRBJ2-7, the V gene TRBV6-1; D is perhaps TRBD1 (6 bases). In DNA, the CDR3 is TGTGCCAGCAACGAAGGGACAAATATCTACGAGCAGTACTTC. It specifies CASNEGTNIYEQYF.